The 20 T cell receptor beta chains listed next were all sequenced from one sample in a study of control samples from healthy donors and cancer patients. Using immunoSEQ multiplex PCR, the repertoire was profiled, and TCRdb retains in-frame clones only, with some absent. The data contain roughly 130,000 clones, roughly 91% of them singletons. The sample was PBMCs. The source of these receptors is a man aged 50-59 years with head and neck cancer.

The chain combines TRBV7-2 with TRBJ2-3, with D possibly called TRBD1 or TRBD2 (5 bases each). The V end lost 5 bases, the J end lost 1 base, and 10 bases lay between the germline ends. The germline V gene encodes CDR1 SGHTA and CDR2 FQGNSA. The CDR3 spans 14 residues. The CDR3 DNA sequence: TGTGCCAGCAGCCGGGACGGGGGCACAGATACGCAGTATTTT. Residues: CASSRDGGTDTQYF. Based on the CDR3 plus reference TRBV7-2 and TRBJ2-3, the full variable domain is GAGVSQSPSNKVTEKGKDVELRCDPISGHTALYWYRQSLGQGLEFLIYFQGNSAPDKSGLPSDRFSAERTGGSVSTLTIQRTQQEDSAVYLCASSRDGGTDTQYFGPGTRLTVL.

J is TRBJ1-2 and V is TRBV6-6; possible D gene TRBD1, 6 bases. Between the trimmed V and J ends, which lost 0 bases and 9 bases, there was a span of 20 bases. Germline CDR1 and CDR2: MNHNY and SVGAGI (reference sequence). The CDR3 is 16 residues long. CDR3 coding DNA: TGTGCCAGCAGTTACTCGAGTGGAGGGGGGTTCGATAGCTACACCTTC. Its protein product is CASSYSSGGGFDSYTF.

The CDR3 DNA reads TGTGCCAGCAGCTTGGGGGACAGGGGAGTCGGAGGCTACACCTTC. Translating gives CASSLGDRGVGGYTF. This chain links TRBV7-2 with TRBJ1-2; TRBD1 aligns across 10 bases. The V and J ends lost 3 bases and 8 bases, in that order; junction bases with no gene match: 9. Germline V gives CDR1 SGHTA, CDR2 FQGNSA. The CDR3 is 15 amino acids. Drawing the rest from reference TRBV7-2 and TRBJ1-2, the complete variable domain is GAGVSQSPSNKVTEKGKDVELRCDPISGHTALYWYRQSLGQGLEFLIYFQGNSAPDKSGLPSDRFSAERTGGSVSTLTIQRTQQEDSAVYLCASSLGDRGVGGYTFGSGTRLTVV.

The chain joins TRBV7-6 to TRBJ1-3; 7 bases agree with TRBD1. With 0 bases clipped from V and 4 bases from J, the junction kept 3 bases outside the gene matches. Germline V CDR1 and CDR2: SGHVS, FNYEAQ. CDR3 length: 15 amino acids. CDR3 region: CASSLAPGGGNTIYF. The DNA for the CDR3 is TGTGCCAGCAGCTTAGCTCCAGGGGGAGGAAACACCATATATTTT. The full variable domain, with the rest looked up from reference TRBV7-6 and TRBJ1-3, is GAGVSQSPRYKVTKRGQDVALRCDPISGHVSLYWYRQALGQGPEFLTYFNYEAQQDKSGLPNDRFSAERPEGSISTLTIQRTEQRDSAMYRCASSLAPGGGNTIYFGEGSWLTVV.

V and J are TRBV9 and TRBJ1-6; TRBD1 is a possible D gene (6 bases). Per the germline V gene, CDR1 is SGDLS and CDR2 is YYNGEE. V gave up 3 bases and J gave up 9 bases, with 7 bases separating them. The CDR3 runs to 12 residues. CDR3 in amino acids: CASSEGGSPLHF. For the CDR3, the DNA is TGTGCCAGCAGCGAGGGGGGTTCACCCCTCCACTTT.

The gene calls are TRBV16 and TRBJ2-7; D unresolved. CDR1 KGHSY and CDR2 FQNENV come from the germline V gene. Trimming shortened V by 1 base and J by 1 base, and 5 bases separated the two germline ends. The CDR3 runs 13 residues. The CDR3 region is CASSQFSSYEQYF. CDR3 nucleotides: TGTGCCAGCAGCCAATTTTCTTCCTACGAGCAGTACTTC.

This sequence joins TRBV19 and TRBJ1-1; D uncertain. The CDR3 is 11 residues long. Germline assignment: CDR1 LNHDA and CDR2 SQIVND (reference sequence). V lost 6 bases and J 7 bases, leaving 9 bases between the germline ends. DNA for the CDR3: TGTGCCAGTAGAGGTTACAGTGAAGCTTTCTTT. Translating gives CASRGYSEAFF.

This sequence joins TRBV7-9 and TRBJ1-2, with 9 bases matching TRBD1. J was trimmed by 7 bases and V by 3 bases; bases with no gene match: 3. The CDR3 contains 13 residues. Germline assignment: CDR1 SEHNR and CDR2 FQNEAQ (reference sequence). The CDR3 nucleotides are TGTGCCAGCAGCTTCGACAGGGGGGGTGGCTACACCTTC. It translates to CASSFDRGGGYTF. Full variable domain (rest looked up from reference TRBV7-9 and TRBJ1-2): DTGVSQNPRHKITKRGQNVTFRCDPISEHNRLYWYRQTLGQGPEFLTYFQNEAQLEKSRLLSDRFSAERPKGSFSTLEIQRTEQGDSAMYLCASSFDRGGGYTFGSGTRLTVV.

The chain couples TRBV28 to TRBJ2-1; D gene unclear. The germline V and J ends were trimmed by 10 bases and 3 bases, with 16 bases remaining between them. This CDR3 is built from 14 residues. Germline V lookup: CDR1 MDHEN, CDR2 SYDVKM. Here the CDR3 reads CATVDTFGYNEQFF. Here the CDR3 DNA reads TGTGCCACCGTAGACACCTTTGGCTACAATGAGCAGTTCTTC.

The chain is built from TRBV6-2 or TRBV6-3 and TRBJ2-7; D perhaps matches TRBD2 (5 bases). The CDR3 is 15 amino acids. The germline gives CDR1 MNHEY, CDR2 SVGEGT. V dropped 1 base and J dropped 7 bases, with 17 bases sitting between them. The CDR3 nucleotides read TGTGCCAGCAGTTACTTGAGCGGTTCCCGGGGTGAGCAGTACTTC. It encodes CASSYLSGSRGEQYF.

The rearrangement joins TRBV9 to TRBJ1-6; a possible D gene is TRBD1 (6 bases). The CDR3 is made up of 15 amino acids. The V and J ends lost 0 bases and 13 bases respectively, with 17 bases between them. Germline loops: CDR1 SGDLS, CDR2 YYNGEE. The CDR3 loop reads CASSVDGQRTGPLHF. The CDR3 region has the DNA TGTGCCAGCAGCGTAGACGGACAGCGAACGGGGCCCCTCCACTTT.

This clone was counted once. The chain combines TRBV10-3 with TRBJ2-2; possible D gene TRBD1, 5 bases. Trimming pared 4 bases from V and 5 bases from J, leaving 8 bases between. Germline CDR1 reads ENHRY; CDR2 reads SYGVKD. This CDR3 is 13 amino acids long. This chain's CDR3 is CAISVQGTGELFF. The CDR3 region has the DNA TGTGCCATCAGTGTTCAGGGTACCGGGGAGCTGTTTTTT.

This chain's CDR3 is CASSRQPNYGYTF. CDR3 bases: TGTGCCAGCAGTCGACAGCCTAACTATGGCTACACCTTC. The chain joins TRBV3-1 (or the pseudogene TRBV3-2) to TRBJ1-2; TRBD1 might be the D (5 bases). Germline CDR1 and CDR2: LGHDT and YNNKEL (reference sequence). The CDR3 consists of 13 residues. V was pared by 6 bases and J by 0 bases, with 8 bases between.

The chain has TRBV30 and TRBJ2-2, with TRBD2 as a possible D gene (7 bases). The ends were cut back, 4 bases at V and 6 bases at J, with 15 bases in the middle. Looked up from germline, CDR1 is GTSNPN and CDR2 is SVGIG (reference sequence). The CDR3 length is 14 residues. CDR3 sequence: CAWTIGGGPGELFF. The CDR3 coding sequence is TGTGCCTGGACAATCGGCGGGGGCCCCGGGGAGCTGTTTTTT.

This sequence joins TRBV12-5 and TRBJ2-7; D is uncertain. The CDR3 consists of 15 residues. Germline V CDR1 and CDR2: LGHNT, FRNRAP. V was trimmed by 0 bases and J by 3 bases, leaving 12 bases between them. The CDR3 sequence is CASGLVQEANYEQYF. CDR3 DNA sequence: TGTGCTAGTGGTTTGGTACAAGAGGCGAACTACGAGCAGTACTTC.

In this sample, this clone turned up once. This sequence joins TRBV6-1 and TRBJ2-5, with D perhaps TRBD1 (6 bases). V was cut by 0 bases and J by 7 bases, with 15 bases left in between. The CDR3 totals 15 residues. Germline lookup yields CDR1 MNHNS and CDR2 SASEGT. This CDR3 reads CASSEAGAPLVTQYF. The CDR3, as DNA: TGTGCCAGCAGTGAAGCGGGGGCCCCTCTGGTGACCCAGTACTTC.

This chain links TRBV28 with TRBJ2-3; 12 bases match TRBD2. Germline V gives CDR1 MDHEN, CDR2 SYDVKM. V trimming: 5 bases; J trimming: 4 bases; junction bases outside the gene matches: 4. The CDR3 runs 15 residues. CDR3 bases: TGTGCCAGCAGTCTCCCTAGCGGGGGGGCAGATACGCAGTATTTT. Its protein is CASSLPSGGADTQYF.

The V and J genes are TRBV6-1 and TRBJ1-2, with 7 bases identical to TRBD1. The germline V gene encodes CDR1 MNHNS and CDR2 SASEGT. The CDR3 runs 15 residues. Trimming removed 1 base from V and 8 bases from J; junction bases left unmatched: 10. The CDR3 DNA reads TGTGCCAGCAGTGAAGTCCTCGGGACAGAGGCGGGCTACACCTTC. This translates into CASSEVLGTEAGYTF.

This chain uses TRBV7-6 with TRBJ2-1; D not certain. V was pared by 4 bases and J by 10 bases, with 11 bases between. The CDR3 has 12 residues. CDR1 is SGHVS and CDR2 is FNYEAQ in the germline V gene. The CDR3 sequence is CASSSQYGEQFF. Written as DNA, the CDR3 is TGTGCCAGCAGCTCCCAGTACGGAGAGCAGTTCTTC.

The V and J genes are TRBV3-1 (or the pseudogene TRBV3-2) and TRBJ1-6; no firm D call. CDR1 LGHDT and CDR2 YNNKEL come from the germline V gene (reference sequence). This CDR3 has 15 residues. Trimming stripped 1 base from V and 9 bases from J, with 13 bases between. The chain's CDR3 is CASSQGRTVGSPLHF. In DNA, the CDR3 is TGTGCCAGCAGCCAAGGGAGGACGGTAGGTTCACCCCTCCACTTT.